This T cell receptor beta chain was retrieved from a study of T cells in Graves' hyperthyroidism and ophthalmopathy (dated by TCRdb to about 2019). Study-wide context: Peripheral blood was collected at initial diagnosis, before any treatment. A discovery cohort of about 100 patients, roughly 45 with Graves' ophthalmopathy and under 60 with stable Graves' hyperthyroidism, was used to find distinguishing TCR V-J signatures. An independent validation cohort of 18 to 20 hyperthyroidism patients and more than 15 patients who later progressed to ophthalmopathy tested prospective prediction of ophthalmopathy. The 95 to 100 discovery patients were randomly divided into training and test sets at a 7:3 ratio. In over five Graves' hyperthyroidism patients, the study also compared T-cell repertoires from thyroid tissue with T-cell repertoires from blood. After blood sampling, hyperthyroidism patients were treated with methimazole at a starting dose of 30 mg daily, and ophthalmopathy patients were treated with high-dose intravenous methylprednisolone. The paper describes TCR Vbeta CDR3 sequencing of 140 or so peripheral blood samples, made up of 43 ophthalmopathy patients, 70 to 80 hyperthyroidism patients and some 17 progressor patients.

This clonotype has ten or more counts. The antigen it recognizes is unknown. The record has no base qualities; no much larger clone is one base away. Amplification of TCR beta CDR3 regions was carried out from RNA transcripts. For the first round of RT-PCR on the TCR CDR3, the HTBI primer set was used together with the Qiagen OneStep RT-PCR kit. Libraries were constructed in a second round of multiplex PCR, after which size selection and purification were carried out. Paired-end sequencing of the libraries was performed with 100 bp reads on an Illumina HiSeq2000. The source study handled its data this way. SOAPnuke was used to process the raw data, removing reads that contained adapters or uncalled bases, had a mean Phred below 15, or lacked an exact match to the constant primer or identifier. High-quality paired reads were merged with COPE v1.2.5, and unique nucleotide sequences were defined as clonotypes. Clonotypes were aligned to IMGT TRBV, TRBD and TRBJ reference segments using MiTCR v1.1. The analysis included only V-J combinations with a frequency above 0.0001, which together covered approximately 99% of the repertoires. A TCS score was defined as the ratio between F50 (clonal expansion) and ExV (chaos), using BLOSUM62-based TCRdist between CDR3 peptides within each V-J. Welch's t-statistics and random forest reduced roughly 530 V-J features to 13, which were used in a naive Bayes classifier (R e1071). TCRdb redid the processing of the public reads, applying fastp at Q25 and MiXCR, and retained in-frame beta chains. Under each unique CDR3 protein, matching rows form one entry showing the most common genes and DNA. TCRdb's processing, not the authors' own work, is the source of the V and J calls. In this sample the table shows fewer than 300,000 distinct CDR3 sequences, less than 30% of which occur a single time. The ten largest clones take up around 30% of the sample.

The paper's findings and limits, for the study overall: Most expanded thyroid clonotypes (frequency above 0.001) were also detected in blood, a finding suggesting that blood repertoires may reflect thyroid immune responses. Sample size was not statistically predetermined, and investigators were not blinded to group allocation. A model built on a 13 V-J signature distinguished ophthalmopathy from stable hyperthyroidism, reaching 85% to 90% sensitivity and 81.08% specificity in cross-validation and 80%/75% in testing. In validation, progression to ophthalmopathy was predicted by the model with around 70% sensitivity and nearly 75% specificity, a median of 6.5 months before onset.

V lost 3 bases and J lost 5 bases; the stretch between them is 8 bases long. From a lookup of the germline V gene, CDR1 and CDR2 are SGHAT and FQNNGV. The CDR3 starts with the cysteine, ends with the phenylalanine, and has 13 residues. Here the CDR3 DNA is all that survives: 39 bases in frame from base 1. Hyperthyroidism patients were newly diagnosed, had a disease duration of under 2 months, and were aged 18 to 65 years. Exclusion was applied to patients with uncontrolled infections, other autoimmune diseases, pregnancy or lactation. Diagnoses relied on clinical symptoms, serum thyroxine and TRAb, thyroid ultrasound and orbital computed tomography. For progressor patients, blood was drawn at the first diagnosis of hyperthyroidism, before any ophthalmopathy symptoms had appeared. PBMCs were isolated from about 9.2 ml of fresh peripheral blood by Ficoll-Paque density gradient centrifugation. Progressor patients were first diagnosed with Graves' hyperthyroidism and then developed ophthalmopathy during follow-up. Total RNA was extracted with Trizol reagent, and quality was checked on an Agilent 2100 Bioanalyzer.

This clonotype was obtained from a man aged 35-49 years with Graves' hyperthyroidism that later progressed to Graves' ophthalmopathy. Sample: blood. Recombination joined TRBV11-2 with TRBJ2-4; a confident D gene designation cannot be given. The CDR3 here reads CASSFSGENIQYF. The nucleotide sequence is TGTGCCAGCAGCTTTTCTGGAGAAAACATTCAGTACTTC.